The 26 T cell receptor beta chains below come from one sample, sequenced in a study of OX40 agonist ivuxolimab in advanced cancers. Repertoires were generated with immunoSEQ multiplex PCR, while TCRdb's copy carries only in-frame clones and drops some. The sample has tens of thousands of clones, around 90% seen once. Sequenced here: CD4+ or CD8+ T cells sorted from blood, sampled in a trial of the OX40 agonist ivuxolimab. The receptors come from an adult with an advanced solid tumor such as melanoma, head and neck, liver or kidney cancer.

This clone was counted a single time. This chain uses TRBV5-8 with TRBJ1-1; weak D call: TRBD1 (5 bases). The CDR3 is 12 amino acids. V lost 7 bases, J lost 5 bases, and 12 bases lay in between. In germline, CDR1 is SGHTS, CDR2 YDEGEE. The CDR3 spells CASRGIGTEAFF. The CDR3 coding sequence is TGTGCCAGCCGGGGGATAGGGACTGAAGCTTTCTTT.

The genes are TRBV7-9 and TRBJ2-5; TRBD1 aligns across 8 bases. This CDR3 is built from 15 residues. Germline CDR1 SEHNR, CDR2 FQNEAQ (reference sequence). The ends lost 2 bases at V and 5 bases at J; junction bases unmatched: 7. CDR3: CASSLRTGGVETQYF. The CDR3 coding sequence is TGTGCCAGCAGCTTACGAACAGGGGGTGTGGAGACCCAGTACTTC.

This clone was counted a few times. The rearrangement links TRBV4-1 to TRBJ1-5; D unresolved. V was clipped by 1 base and J by 4 bases, with 5 bases between them. This CDR3 has 13 amino acids. Germline assignment: CDR1 MGHRA and CDR2 YSYEKL. DNA of the CDR3: TGCGCCAGCAGCCAAGGCAGAAATCAGCCCCAGCATTTT. Encoded protein: CASSQGRNQPQHF.

The genes are TRBV27 and TRBJ1-2; 9 nucleotides align to TRBD1. The V gene end was trimmed by 5 bases and the J gene end by 4 bases; junction bases not matched to a gene: 26. This CDR3 comprises 21 residues. From germline, CDR1 is MNHEY and CDR2 SMNVEV (reference sequence). As DNA, the CDR3 is TGTGCCAGCAGTCCCCTCCCGACAGGGGGGTTTGGCAGGGTGAGCTTCTATGGCTACACCTTC. Translated: CASSPLPTGGFGRVSFYGYTF.

By share, this clone counts as medium-sized. The rearrangement links TRBV30 to TRBJ1-3; 8 bases fit TRBD1. J lost 0 bases, V lost 4 bases, and 2 bases had no gene match. Germline CDR1 GTSNPN, CDR2 SVGIG (reference sequence). The CDR3 has 14 amino acids. CDR3 DNA sequence: TGTGCCTGGACGACAGGGGACTCTGGAAACACCATATATTTT. Translating it yields CAWTTGDSGNTIYF. The entire variable domain, with the rest obtained from reference TRBV30 and TRBJ1-3, is as follows: SQTIHQWPATLVQPVGSPLSLECTVEGTSNPNLYWYRQAAGRGLQLLFYSVGIGQISSEVPQNLSASRPQDRQFILSSKKLLLSDSGFYLCAWTTGDSGNTIYFGEGSWLTVV.

In DNA form, the CDR3 reads TGTGCCAGCAGTGATAGCGCGCTGTCGAACACTGAAGCTTTCTTT. Translated, it gives CASSDSALSNTEAFF. This chain joins TRBV2 and TRBJ1-1, with unresolved D. Per germline, CDR1 SNHLY and CDR2 FYNNEI. The CDR3 length is 15 residues. With 3 bases removed from V and 1 base from J, the gap between germline ends came to 12 bases.

The chain recombines TRBV11-1 with TRBJ2-7; the D is unclear. Trimming left V 2 bases short and J 6 bases short, with 20 bases between. Germline V CDR1 and CDR2: SGHAT, FQDESV (reference sequence). This CDR3 has 16 amino acids. CDR3 sequence: CASSLSLPSRVGEQYF. DNA for the CDR3: TGTGCCAGCAGCTTAAGTTTGCCCTCTCGTGTGGGCGAGCAGTACTTC.

In this sample, this clone turned up a few times. This chain links TRBV6-5 with TRBJ2-4; 9 bases are shared with TRBD2. The germline V gene encodes CDR1 MNHEY and CDR2 SVGAGI. This CDR3 has 13 residues. V dropped 4 bases and J dropped 6; count of bases not matched to a gene: 1. CDR3 loop: CASSWREGNIQYF. DNA of the CDR3: TGTGCCAGCAGTTGGCGGGAGGGAAACATTCAGTACTTC.

In its sample, this clone is medium-sized. The chain carries TRBV6-1 and TRBJ1-5; 7 bases align to TRBD1. From germline, CDR1 is MNHNS and CDR2 SASEGT. V shed 6 bases, J shed 4 bases, and the junction held 6 bases outside the gene matches. The CDR3 sequence is 14 residues long. The CDR3 loop reads CASSAGTENQPQHF. For the CDR3, the DNA is TGTGCCAGCAGCGCCGGGACAGAGAATCAGCCCCAGCATTTT.

This clone has a handful of counts. The chain combines TRBV7-8 with TRBJ2-7; 9 nucleotides agree with TRBD1. The CDR3 has 14 amino acids. The J segment lost 2 bases and the V segment lost 1 base, leaving 0 bases of the junction unmatched. Looked up from germline, CDR1 is SGHVS and CDR2 is FQNEAQ. CDR3 region: CASSLGQGAYEQYF. CDR3 nucleotide sequence: TGTGCCAGCAGCTTAGGACAGGGGGCCTACGAGCAGTACTTC. Full variable domain (rest looked up from reference TRBV7-8 and TRBJ2-7): GAGVSQSPRYKVAKRGQDVALRCDPISGHVSLFWYQQALGQGPEFLTYFQNEAQLDKSGLPSDRFFAERPEGSVSTLKIQRTQQEDSAVYLCASSLGQGAYEQYFGPGTRLTVT.

The genes are TRBV5-6 and TRBJ2-2; maybe TRBD2 (6 bases). The germline V gene has CDR1 SGHDT and CDR2 YYEEEE. This CDR3 is built from 16 residues. V was clipped by 5 bases and J by 0 bases, with 14 bases between them. The CDR3 loop reads CASSDPGGTNTGELFF. In DNA, the CDR3 is TGTGCCAGCAGTGACCCCGGAGGGACGAACACCGGGGAGCTGTTTTTT.

The chain has TRBV9 and TRBJ2-2; 8 nucleotides match TRBD2. There are 15 residues in the CDR3. With 6 bases clipped from V and 6 bases from J, the junction kept 10 bases outside the gene matches. The germline CDR1 and CDR2 sequences are SGDLS and YYNGEE. This CDR3 is CASKEAGAESGELFF. The CDR3, as DNA: TGTGCCAGCAAGGAAGCGGGAGCTGAGTCCGGGGAGCTGTTTTTT.

The chain recombines TRBV4-1 with TRBJ2-7, with D unclear. Germline V lookup: CDR1 MGHRA, CDR2 YSYEKL. V was trimmed by 0 bases and J by 1 base, leaving 16 bases between them. The CDR3 contains 17 residues. CDR3 nucleotides: TGCGCCAGCAGCCAAGAGGCTGGCCGGCGGCCTTCCTACGAGCAGTACTTC. It encodes CASSQEAGRRPSYEQYF.

The chain couples TRBV19 to TRBJ2-5, with TRBD2 matching over 7 bases. From germline, CDR1 is LNHDA and CDR2 SQIVND (reference sequence). V shed 5 bases, J shed 6 bases, and the junction held 12 bases outside the gene matches. The CDR3 has 15 residues. The CDR3 bases are TGTGCCAGTAGTCCCCTGGGGGGGGAGTGGCAGACCCAGTACTTC. Amino acids: CASSPLGGEWQTQYF.

The chain uses TRBV4-3 and TRBJ1-2; D unresolved. CDR1 LGHNA and CDR2 YSLEER come from the germline V gene. With 4 bases removed from V and 6 bases from J, the gap between germline ends came to 12 bases. The CDR3 contains 13 residues. CDR3 amino acids: CASSRLGSHGYTF. The CDR3 DNA is TGCGCCAGCAGCCGTCTCGGGAGCCATGGCTACACCTTC.

The chain recombines TRBV5-1 with TRBJ1-1; D remains unclear. Germline V gene sequence: CDR1 SGHRS, CDR2 YFSETQ. V lost 3 bases and J lost 5, with 8 bases in between. The CDR3 extends over 12 amino acids. The CDR3 coding sequence is TGCGCCAGCAGCTCGGGCTGGACTGAAGCTTTCTTT. Translated, it gives CASSSGWTEAFF.

Here the CDR3 reads CASSFDTGNRELFF. CDR3 coding DNA: TGTGCCAGCAGTTTTGATACAGGGAACAGGGAGCTGTTTTTT. The rearrangement links TRBV6-6 to TRBJ2-2, with TRBD1 as a possible D gene (6 bases). Trimming pared 4 bases from V and 9 bases from J, leaving 15 bases between. This CDR3 comprises 14 residues. Germline CDR1 is MNHNY and CDR2 is SVGAGI (reference sequence).

In this sample, this clone turned up once. The chain employs TRBV19 and TRBJ2-1, with 15 bases matching TRBD2. CDR3 length equals 16 residues. Unmatched junction bases numbered 5, after V lost 7 bases and J lost 4 bases. The germline CDR1 and CDR2 sequences are LNHDA and SQIVND (reference sequence). The CDR3 spells CASTGTSGGPYNEQFF. The CDR3 DNA reads TGTGCCAGTACCGGGACTAGCGGGGGGCCATACAATGAGCAGTTCTTC.

Only one count was recorded for this clone. The rearrangement links TRBV6-1 to TRBJ1-1; 8 positions agree with TRBD1. The CDR3 length is 17 residues. The germline V gene has CDR1 MNHNS and CDR2 SASEGT. V trimming: 3 bases; J trimming: 0 bases; junction bases outside the gene matches: 9. CDR3 residues: CASSDQGADSMNTEAFF. CDR3 coding DNA: TGTGCCAGCAGTGATCAGGGGGCCGATTCAATGAACACTGAAGCTTTCTTT.

The rearrangement joins TRBV19 to TRBJ1-5, with a possible D match to TRBD1 (5 bases). The CDR3 has 15 amino acids. CDR1 LNHDA and CDR2 SQIVND come from the germline V gene (reference sequence). Trimming stripped 3 bases from V and 0 bases from J, with 9 bases between. The CDR3 nucleotides are TGTGCCAGTAGTATCGCTGGGGGTAGCAATCAGCCCCAGCATTTT. Translated, it gives CASSIAGGSNQPQHF.

This clone was seen a few times. The conserved phenylalanine or tryptophan normally closing the CDR3 is absent here, so this likely arose from a read error. It is unclear where the CDR3 begins or ends on the DNA, so no DNA is shown, and the CDR3 is as TCRdb lists it. V gene TRBV29-1 combines with J gene TRBJ1-1; TRBD1 is the table's D call, not checked against the DNA. Looked up from germline, CDR1 is SQVTM and CDR2 is ANQGSEA. Including both end residues, the CDR3 is 8 amino acids long. The CDR3 region is CSVGQPLN.

This clone was observed once. The junction departs from the called germline gene at one end, perhaps through a read error. This chain joins TRBV19 and TRBJ1-5, with a tentative D call TRBD1 (6 bases). This CDR3 is 13 amino acids long. Germline CDR1 and CDR2: LNHDA and SQIVND (reference sequence). CDR3 nucleotide sequence: TGTGCCAGTATGGGGACAAGCATTCAGCCCCAGCATTTT. Encoded protein: CASMGTSIQPQHF.

J is TRBJ1-1 and V is TRBV7-9, with 11 bases that match TRBD1. Trimming removed 2 bases from V and 4 bases from J; junction bases left unmatched: 6. Germline values: CDR1 SEHNR, CDR2 FQNEAQ (reference sequence). The CDR3 has 16 amino acids. The CDR3 bases are TGTGCCAGCAGCTTAAAAGGGACAGGGGGAACCACTGAAGCTTTCTTT. It yields the protein CASSLKGTGGTTEAFF.

This chain connects TRBV28 to TRBJ2-3, with D tentatively TRBD2 (5 bases). The V end was cut by 3 bases, the J end by 7 bases, with 14 bases between. There are 14 residues in the CDR3. Germline CDR1 MDHEN, CDR2 SYDVKM. The CDR3 DNA is TGTGCCAGCAGTTTGTTGCTAGCATCGCATACGCAGTATTTT. It yields the protein CASSLLLASHTQYF.

This chain connects TRBV9 to TRBJ1-2; weak D call: TRBD1 (5 bases). Germline lookup yields CDR1 SGDLS and CDR2 YYNGEE. The V end was cut by 5 bases, the J end by 3 bases, with 17 bases between. CDR3 size: 15 residues. The chain's CDR3 is CASSEVDSVHYGYTF. Written as DNA, the CDR3 is TGTGCCAGCAGTGAAGTAGACAGTGTACACTATGGCTACACCTTC.

This chain links TRBV29-1 with TRBJ1-1, with D perhaps matching TRBD1 (5 bases). Germline CDR1 reads SQVTM; CDR2 reads ANQGSEA. The CDR3 is 13 residues long. The V end was cut by 3 bases, the J end by 4 bases, with 12 bases between. The CDR3 coding sequence is TGCAGCGTTGACCAGGGAGAGGGCACTGAAGCTTTCTTT. It encodes CSVDQGEGTEAFF.